This T cell receptor (beta chain) appears in the sequencing data of a study of shared clonotypes between healthy human individuals. Profiling relied on immunoSEQ multiplex PCR, and the TCRdb table lists in-frame clones only, not all of them. The table has nearly 2 million clones, about 94% seen once. V was cut by 5 bases and J by 0 bases, with 5 bases left in between. The CDR3 loop spans 13 amino acids. Per the germline V gene, CDR1 is SGDLS and CDR2 is YYNGEE. It was CD45RO-negative cells, positively selected for CCR7, that made up naive CD8 cells, with terminally differentiated effector memory CD45RA+ cells excluded.

The chain links TRBV9 to TRBJ2-2; D not resolved. Sequenced material: naive CD8+ T cells sorted from blood. The receptor was derived from a man aged 18 to 29 in good health. The CDR3 loop reads CASRRPNTGELFF. The CDR3 DNA reads as TGTGCCAGCAGGCGGCCGAACACCGGGGAGCTGTTTTTT.